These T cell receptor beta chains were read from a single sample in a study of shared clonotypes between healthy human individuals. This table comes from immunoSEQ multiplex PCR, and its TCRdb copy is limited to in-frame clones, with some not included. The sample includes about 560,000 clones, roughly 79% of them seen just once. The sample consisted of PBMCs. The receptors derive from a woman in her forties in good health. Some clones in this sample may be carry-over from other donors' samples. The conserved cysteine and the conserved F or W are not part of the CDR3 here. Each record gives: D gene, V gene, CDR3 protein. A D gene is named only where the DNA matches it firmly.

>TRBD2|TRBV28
ASPPGLAKRTTDTQY
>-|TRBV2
ASRTEAQETQY
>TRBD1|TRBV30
AWTGQLHYGYT
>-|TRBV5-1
ASSLVAGPNEKLF
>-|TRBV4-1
ASSHGATRSSGELF
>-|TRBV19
ASSTPAGAETQY
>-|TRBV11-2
ASSLAGHAQY
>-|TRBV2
ASSVDTNTEAF
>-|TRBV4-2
ASTLSRLSANTGELF
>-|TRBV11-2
ASSLAGRTEAF
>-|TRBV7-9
ASSLAPAGIEKLF